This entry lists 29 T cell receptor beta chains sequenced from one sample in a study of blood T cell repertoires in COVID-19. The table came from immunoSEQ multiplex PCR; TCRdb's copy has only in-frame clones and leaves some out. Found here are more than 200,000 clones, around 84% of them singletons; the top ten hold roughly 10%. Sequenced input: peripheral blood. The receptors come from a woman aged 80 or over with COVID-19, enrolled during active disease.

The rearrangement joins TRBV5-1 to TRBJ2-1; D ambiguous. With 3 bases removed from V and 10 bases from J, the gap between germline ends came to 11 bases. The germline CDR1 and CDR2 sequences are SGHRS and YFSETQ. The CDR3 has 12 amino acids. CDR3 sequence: CASSSEYGEQFF. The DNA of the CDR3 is TGCGCCAGCAGCTCCGAATACGGGGAGCAGTTCTTC. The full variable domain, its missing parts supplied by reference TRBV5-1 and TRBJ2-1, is KAGVTQTPRYLIKTRGQQVTLSCSPISGHRSVSWYQQTPGQGLQFLFEYFSETQRNKGNFPGRFSGRQFSNSRSEMNVSTLELGDSALYLCASSSEYGEQFFGPGTRLTVL.

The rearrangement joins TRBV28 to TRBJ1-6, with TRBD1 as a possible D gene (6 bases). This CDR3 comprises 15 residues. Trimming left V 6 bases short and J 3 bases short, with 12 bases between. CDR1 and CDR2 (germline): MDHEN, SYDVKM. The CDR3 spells CASRSRGDYNSPLHF. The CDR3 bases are TGTGCCAGCAGATCCAGGGGCGACTATAATTCACCCCTCCACTTT.

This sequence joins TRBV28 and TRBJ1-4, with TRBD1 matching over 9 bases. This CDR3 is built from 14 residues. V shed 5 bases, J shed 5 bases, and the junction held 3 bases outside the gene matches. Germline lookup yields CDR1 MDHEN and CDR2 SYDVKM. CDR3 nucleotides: TGTGCCAGCAGTAAACAGGGGGCGAATGAAAAACTGTTTTTT. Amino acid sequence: CASSKQGANEKLFF. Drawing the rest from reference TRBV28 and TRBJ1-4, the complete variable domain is DVKVTQSSRYLVKRTGEKVFLECVQDMDHENMFWYRQDPGLGLRLIYFSYDVKMKEKGDIPEGYSVSREKKERFSLILESASTNQTSMYLCASSKQGANEKLFFGSGTQLSVL.

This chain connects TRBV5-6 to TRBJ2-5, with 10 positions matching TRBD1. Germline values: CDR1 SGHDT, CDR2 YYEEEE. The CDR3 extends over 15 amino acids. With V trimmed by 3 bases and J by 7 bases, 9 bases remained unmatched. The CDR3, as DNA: TGTGCCAGCAGCTCCGGGACAGGGGCCCCGGGGACCCAGTACTTC. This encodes CASSSGTGAPGTQYF.

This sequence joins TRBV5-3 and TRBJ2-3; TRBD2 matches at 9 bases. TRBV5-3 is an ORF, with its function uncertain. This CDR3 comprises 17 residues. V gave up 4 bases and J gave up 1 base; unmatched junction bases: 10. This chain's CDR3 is CARSRLAGGPCTDTQYF. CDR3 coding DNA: TGTGCCAGAAGCCGGTTGGCGGGGGGGCCGTGCACAGATACGCAGTATTTT.

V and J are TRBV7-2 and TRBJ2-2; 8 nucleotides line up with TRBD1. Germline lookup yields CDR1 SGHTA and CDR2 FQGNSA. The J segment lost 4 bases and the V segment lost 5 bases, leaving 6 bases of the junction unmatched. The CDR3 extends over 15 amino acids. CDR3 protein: CASSPQGASTGELFF. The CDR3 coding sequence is TGTGCCAGCAGCCCCCAGGGGGCGAGCACCGGGGAGCTGTTTTTT.

CDR3 protein: CASSQTGLGTDTQYF. The DNA of the CDR3 is TGTGCCAGCAGTCAAACAGGGCTCGGCACAGATACGCAGTATTTT. The chain couples TRBV7-3 to TRBJ2-3; D may be TRBD1 (6 bases). V was clipped by 6 bases and J by 1 base, with 14 bases between them. The CDR3 is made up of 15 amino acids. Germline CDR1 reads SGHTA; CDR2 reads FQGTGA. Variable domain in full (rest from reference TRBV7-3 and TRBJ2-3): GAGVSQTPSNKVTEKGKYVELRCDPISGHTALYWYRQSLGQGPEFLIYFQGTGAADDSGLPNDRFFAVRPEGSVSTLKIQRTERGDSAVYLCASSQTGLGTDTQYFGPGTRLTVL.

The CDR3 DNA is TGTGCCAGCAGCTTGGGGGGCAGGGCTAATCAAGAGACCCAGTACTTC. It specifies CASSLGGRANQETQYF. V and J are TRBV5-5 and TRBJ2-5, with D possibly being TRBD1 (5 bases). The V end was cut by 0 bases, the J end by 2 bases, with 14 bases between. The CDR3 extends over 16 amino acids. Germline V CDR1 and CDR2: SGHKS, YYEKEE (reference sequence).

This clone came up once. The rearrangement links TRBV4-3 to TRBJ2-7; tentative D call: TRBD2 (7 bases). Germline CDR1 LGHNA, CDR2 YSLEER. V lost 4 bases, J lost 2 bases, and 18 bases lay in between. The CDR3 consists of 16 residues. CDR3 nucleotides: TGCGCCAGCAGCCCCGGAGGAGGGGGGGGAACCTACGAGCAGTACTTC. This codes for CASSPGGGGGTYEQYF.

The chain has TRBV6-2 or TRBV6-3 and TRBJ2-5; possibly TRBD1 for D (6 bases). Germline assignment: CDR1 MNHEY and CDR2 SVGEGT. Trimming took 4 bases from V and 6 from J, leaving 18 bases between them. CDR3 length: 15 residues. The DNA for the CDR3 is TGTGCCAGCAGTTTTTTGGGACACCCCGGGCAGACCCAGTACTTC. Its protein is CASSFLGHPGQTQYF.

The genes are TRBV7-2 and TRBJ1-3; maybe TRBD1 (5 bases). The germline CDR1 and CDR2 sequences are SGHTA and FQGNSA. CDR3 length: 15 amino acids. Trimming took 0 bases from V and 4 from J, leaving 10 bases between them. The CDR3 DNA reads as TGTGCCAGCAGCTTAGCTGGGGCAGGGGGAAACACCATATATTTT. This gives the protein CASSLAGAGGNTIYF.

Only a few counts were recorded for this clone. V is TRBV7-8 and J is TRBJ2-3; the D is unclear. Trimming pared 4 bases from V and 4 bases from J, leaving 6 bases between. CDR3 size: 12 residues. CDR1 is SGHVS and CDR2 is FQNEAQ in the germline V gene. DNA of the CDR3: TGTGCCAGCAGCTCCTCCCCAGATACGCAGTATTTT. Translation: CASSSSPDTQYF. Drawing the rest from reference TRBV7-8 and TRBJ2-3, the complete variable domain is GAGVSQSPRYKVAKRGQDVALRCDPISGHVSLFWYQQALGQGPEFLTYFQNEAQLDKSGLPSDRFFAERPEGSVSTLKIQRTQQEDSAVYLCASSSSPDTQYFGPGTRLTVL.

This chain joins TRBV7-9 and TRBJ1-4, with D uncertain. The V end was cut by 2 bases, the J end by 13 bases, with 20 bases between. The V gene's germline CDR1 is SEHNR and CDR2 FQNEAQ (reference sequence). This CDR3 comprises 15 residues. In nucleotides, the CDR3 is TGTGCCAGCAGCTTATTGGACCGCCCCATGGGAGGACTGTTTTTT. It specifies CASSLLDRPMGGLFF.

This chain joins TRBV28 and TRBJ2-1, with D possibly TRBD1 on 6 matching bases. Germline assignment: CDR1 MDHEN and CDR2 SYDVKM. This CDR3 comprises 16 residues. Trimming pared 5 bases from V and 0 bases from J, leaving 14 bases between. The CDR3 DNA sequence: TGTGCCAGCAGTGCGACAGGCCCCCTCTCCTACAATGAGCAGTTCTTC. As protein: CASSATGPLSYNEQFF.

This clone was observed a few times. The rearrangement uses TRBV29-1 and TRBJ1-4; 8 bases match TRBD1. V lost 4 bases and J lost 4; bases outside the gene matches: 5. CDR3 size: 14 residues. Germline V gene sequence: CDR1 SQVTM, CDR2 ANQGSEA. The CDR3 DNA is TGCAGCGTTGCAGTGGGACAGGTTAATGAAAAACTGTTTTTT. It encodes CSVAVGQVNEKLFF. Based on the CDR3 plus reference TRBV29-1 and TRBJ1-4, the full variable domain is SAVISQKPSRDICQRGTSLTIQCQVDSQVTMMFWYRQQPGQSLTLIATANQGSEATYESGFVIDKFPISRPNLTFSTLTVSNMSPEDSSIYLCSVAVGQVNEKLFFGSGTQLSVL.

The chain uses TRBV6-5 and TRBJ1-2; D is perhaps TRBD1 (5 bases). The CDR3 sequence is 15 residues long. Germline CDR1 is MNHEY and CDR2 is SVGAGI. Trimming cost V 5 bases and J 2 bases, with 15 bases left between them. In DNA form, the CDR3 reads TGTGCCAGCAGTCGCGGGGGAGAGTTAAACTATGGCTACACCTTC. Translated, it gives CASSRGGELNYGYTF.

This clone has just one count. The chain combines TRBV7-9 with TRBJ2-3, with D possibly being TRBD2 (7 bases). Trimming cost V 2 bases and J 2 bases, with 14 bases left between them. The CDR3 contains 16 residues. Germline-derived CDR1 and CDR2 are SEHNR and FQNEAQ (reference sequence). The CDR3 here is CASSLRGGTPTDTQYF. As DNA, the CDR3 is TGTGCCAGCAGCTTAAGGGGGGGGACCCCCACAGATACGCAGTATTTT.

Here the CDR3 DNA reads TGTGCCAGCAGCCAAGCTGGGGGGACAGGGGTTTTCTCCTATAATTCACCCCTCCACTTT. This encodes CASSQAGGTGVFSYNSPLHF. The chain uses TRBV3-1 (or the pseudogene TRBV3-2) and TRBJ1-6; 10 nucleotides match TRBD1. This CDR3 contains 20 residues. With V trimmed by 1 base and J by 0 bases, 9 bases remained unmatched. Germline values: CDR1 LGHDT, CDR2 YNNKEL (reference sequence).

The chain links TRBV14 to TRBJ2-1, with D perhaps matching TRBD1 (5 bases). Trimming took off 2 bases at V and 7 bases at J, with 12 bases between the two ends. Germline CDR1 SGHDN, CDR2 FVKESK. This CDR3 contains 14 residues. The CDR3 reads CASSQSRVRNEQFF. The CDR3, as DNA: TGTGCCAGCAGCCAATCCAGGGTGAGGAATGAGCAGTTCTTC.

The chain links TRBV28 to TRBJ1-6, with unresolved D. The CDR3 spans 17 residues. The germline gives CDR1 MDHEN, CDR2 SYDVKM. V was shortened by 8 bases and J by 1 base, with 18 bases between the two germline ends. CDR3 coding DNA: TGTGCCAGCGAAGCGGAGGGAAGAGGATCCTATAATTCACCCCTCCACTTT. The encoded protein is CASEAEGRGSYNSPLHF.

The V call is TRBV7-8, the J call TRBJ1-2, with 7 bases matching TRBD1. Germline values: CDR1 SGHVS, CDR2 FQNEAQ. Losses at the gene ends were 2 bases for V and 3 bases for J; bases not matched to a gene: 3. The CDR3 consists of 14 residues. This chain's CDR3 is CASSLTDRDYGYTF. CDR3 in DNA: TGTGCCAGCAGCTTAACAGACAGGGACTATGGCTACACCTTC.

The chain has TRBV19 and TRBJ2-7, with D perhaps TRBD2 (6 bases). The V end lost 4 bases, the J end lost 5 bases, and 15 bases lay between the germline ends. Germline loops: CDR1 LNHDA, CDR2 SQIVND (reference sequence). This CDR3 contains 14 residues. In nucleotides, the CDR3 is TGTGCCAGTAGTAGGCGGGATTTTCGGAACGAGCAGTACTTC. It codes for CASSRRDFRNEQYF.

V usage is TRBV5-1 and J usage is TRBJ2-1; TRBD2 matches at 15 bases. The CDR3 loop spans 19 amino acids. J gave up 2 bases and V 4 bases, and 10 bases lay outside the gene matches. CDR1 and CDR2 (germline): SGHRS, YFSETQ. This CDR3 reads CASSPRTGTSGGTYNEQFF. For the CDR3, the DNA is TGCGCCAGCAGCCCAAGAACCGGGACTAGCGGGGGGACCTACAATGAGCAGTTCTTC.

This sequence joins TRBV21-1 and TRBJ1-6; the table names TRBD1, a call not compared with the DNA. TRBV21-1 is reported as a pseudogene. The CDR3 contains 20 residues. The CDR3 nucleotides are TGTGCCAGCAGCAAAAAAGGGGGCAGATCCCCGAGCTCCTATAATTCACCCCTCCACTTT. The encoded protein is CASSKKGGRSPSSYNSPLHF.

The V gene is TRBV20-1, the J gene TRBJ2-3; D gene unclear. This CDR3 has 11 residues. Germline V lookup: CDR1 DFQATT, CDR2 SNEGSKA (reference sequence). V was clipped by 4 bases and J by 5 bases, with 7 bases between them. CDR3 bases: TGCAGTGCTACGTTTAGAGATACGCAGTATTTT. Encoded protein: CSATFRDTQYF.

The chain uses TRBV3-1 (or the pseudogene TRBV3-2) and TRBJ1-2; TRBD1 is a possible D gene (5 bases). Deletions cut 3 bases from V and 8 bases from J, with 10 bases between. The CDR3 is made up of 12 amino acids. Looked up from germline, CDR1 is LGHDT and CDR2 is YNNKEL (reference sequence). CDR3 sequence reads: CASSHQRGGYTF. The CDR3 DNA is TGTGCCAGCAGCCACCAGCGGGGCGGCTACACCTTC.

CDR3 region: CASSESSRPDTQYF. The CDR3 DNA reads TGTGCCTCGTCAGAGTCTAGTCGACCAGATACGCAGTATTTT. V gene TRBV5-4 combines with J gene TRBJ2-3; no definite D call. V shed 10 bases and J shed 4 bases, with 19 bases lying between them. The CDR3 sequence is 14 residues long. In germline, CDR1 is SGHNT, CDR2 YYREEE (reference sequence).

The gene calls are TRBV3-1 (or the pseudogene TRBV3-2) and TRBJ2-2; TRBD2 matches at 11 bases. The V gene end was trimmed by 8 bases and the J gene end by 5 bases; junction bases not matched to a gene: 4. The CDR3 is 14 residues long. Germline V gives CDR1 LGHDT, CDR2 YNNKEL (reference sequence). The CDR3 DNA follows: TGTGCCAGCCAGCCTAGCGGGGGGACCGGGGAGCTGTTTTTT. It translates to CASQPSGGTGELFF.

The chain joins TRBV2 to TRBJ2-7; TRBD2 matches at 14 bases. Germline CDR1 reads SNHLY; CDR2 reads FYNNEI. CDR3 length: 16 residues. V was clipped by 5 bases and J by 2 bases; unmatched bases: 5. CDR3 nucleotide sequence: TGTGCCAGCAGTTCGGGACTAGCGGGGGCCGCCTACGAGCAGTACTTC. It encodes CASSSGLAGAAYEQYF.